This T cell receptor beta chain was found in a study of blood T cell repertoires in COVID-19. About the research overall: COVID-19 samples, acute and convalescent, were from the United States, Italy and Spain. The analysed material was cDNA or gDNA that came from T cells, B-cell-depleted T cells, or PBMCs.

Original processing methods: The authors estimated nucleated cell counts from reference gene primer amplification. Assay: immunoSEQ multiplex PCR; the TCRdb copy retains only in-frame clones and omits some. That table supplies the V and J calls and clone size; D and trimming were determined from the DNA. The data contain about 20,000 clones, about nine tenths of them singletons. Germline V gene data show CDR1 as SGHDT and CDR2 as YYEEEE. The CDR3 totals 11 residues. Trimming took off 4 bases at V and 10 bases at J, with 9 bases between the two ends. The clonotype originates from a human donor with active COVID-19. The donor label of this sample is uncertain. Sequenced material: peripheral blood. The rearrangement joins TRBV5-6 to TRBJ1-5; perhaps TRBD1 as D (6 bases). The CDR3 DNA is TGTGCCAGCAGCCGAGGGGGACCCCAGCATTTT. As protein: CASSRGGPQHF.